The 23 T cell receptor beta chains presented below share a single source sample, sequenced in a study of OX40 agonist ivuxolimab in advanced cancers. Receptor amplification or capture employed the immunoSEQ multiplex PCR assay. TCRdb re-hosts the immuneACCESS table, in-frame sequences only. Its copies lack some clones; in the studies checked, an unresolved V gene accounts for under half of them, and the cause for the rest is not known. The sample data list under 100,000 clones, and under 90% of these were observed just once. Of the sample, roughly 5.4% falls within the top ten clones. The material sequenced was CD4+ or CD8+ T cells sorted from blood, taken in a trial of the OX40 agonist ivuxolimab. Receptor source: an adult with an advanced solid tumor such as melanoma, head and neck, liver or kidney cancer.

Here the CDR3 reads CASSPPEGNTIYF. The CDR3 DNA reads as TGTGCCAGCAGCCCCCCGGAGGGAAACACCATATATTTT. The genes are TRBV11-1 and TRBJ1-3; D gene unclear. The CDR3 is 13 residues long. V lost 5 bases, J lost 4 bases, and 9 bases lay in between. Germline CDR1 is SGHAT and CDR2 is FQDESV (reference sequence).

This chain links TRBV9 with TRBJ2-2, with no clear D. CDR1 SGDLS and CDR2 YYNGEE come from the germline V gene. This CDR3 region has 14 residues. V lost 4 bases to trimming and J lost 9 bases, with 16 bases between them. The CDR3 nucleotides read TGTGCCAGCAGCTCCAGAAGGCAGGCCAGGGAGCTGTTTTTT. Translating gives CASSSRRQARELFF.

The rearrangement joins TRBV5-1 to TRBJ2-7; 8 nucleotides agree with TRBD1. This CDR3 has 16 residues. Trimming cost V 0 bases and J 3 bases; bases outside gene matches: 8. Looked up from germline, CDR1 is SGHRS and CDR2 is YFSETQ. In nucleotides, the CDR3 is TGCGCCAGCAGCTTGGCTGGACAGGGTCAAGGCTACGAGCAGTACTTC. This gives the protein CASSLAGQGQGYEQYF.

The J gene is TRBJ2-5, the V gene TRBV2; perhaps TRBD2 as D (6 bases). Germline CDR1 is SNHLY and CDR2 is FYNNEI. This CDR3 has 13 amino acids. V gave up 7 bases and J gave up 5 bases, with 14 bases separating them. CDR3 amino acids: CASTRGRGETQYF. DNA of the CDR3: TGTGCCAGCACGCGGGGTCGGGGGGAGACCCAGTACTTC. The entire variable domain, with the rest obtained from reference TRBV2 and TRBJ2-5, is as follows: EPEVTQTPSHQVTQMGQEVILRCVPISNHLYFYWYRQILGQKVEFLVSFYNNEISEKSEIFDDQFSVERPDGSNFTLKIRSTKLEDSAMYFCASTRGRGETQYFGPGTRLLVL.

The chain uses TRBV9 and TRBJ1-6; D is unclear. This CDR3 has 15 amino acids. V lost 2 bases and J lost 0, with 6 bases in between. Germline CDR1 SGDLS, CDR2 YYNGEE. CDR3: CASSVGSSYNSPLHF. In DNA form, the CDR3 reads TGTGCCAGCAGCGTTGGCAGCTCCTATAATTCACCCCTCCACTTT.

V usage is TRBV11-3 and J usage is TRBJ2-4, with D perhaps TRBD1 or TRBD2 (5 bases each). In germline, CDR1 is SGHNT, CDR2 YENEEA. The CDR3 extends over 13 amino acids. The V gene lost 5 bases and the J gene lost 8 bases, with 13 bases spanning the gap. In DNA, the CDR3 is TGTGCCAGCAGCAGGGGACGCCGGGACATTCAGTACTTC. Translating it yields CASSRGRRDIQYF.

The chain has TRBV14 and TRBJ1-1, with D unclear. Germline CDR1 reads SGHDN; CDR2 reads FVKESK. CDR3 length: 15 amino acids. Trimming removed 1 base at V and 1 base at J, with 10 bases between. This CDR3 is CASSQVPRRNTEAFF. The CDR3 coding sequence is TGTGCCAGCAGCCAAGTCCCGCGGAGGAACACTGAAGCTTTCTTT.

V and J are TRBV7-2 and TRBJ2-1, with 8 bases identical to TRBD2. There are 18 residues in the CDR3. J was trimmed by 0 bases and V by 3 bases; bases with no gene match: 10. The germline CDR1 and CDR2 sequences are SGHTA and FQGNSA. The CDR3 nucleotides read TGTGCCAGCAGCTTTTATCTAGCGGGTTCCAGCTCCTACAATGAGCAGTTCTTC. It specifies CASSFYLAGSSSYNEQFF.

This rearrangement joins TRBV12-5 to TRBJ2-1, with 7 bases identical to TRBD1. Germline values: CDR1 LGHNT, CDR2 FRNRAP. Trimming removed 1 base from V and 1 base from J; junction bases left unmatched: 4. The CDR3 is 16 amino acids. In DNA, the CDR3 is TGTGCTAGTGGTTTGGGACAGGGAAGTTCCTACAATGAGCAGTTCTTC. Protein: CASGLGQGSSYNEQFF.

This chain connects TRBV11-2 to TRBJ2-4, with D hard to call. Germline CDR1 reads SGHAT; CDR2 reads FQNNGV. Trimming took off 7 bases at V and 5 bases at J, with 15 bases between the two ends. This CDR3 contains 14 residues. Here the CDR3 reads CASTSEGFQNIQYF. The CDR3 nucleotides are TGTGCCAGCACTTCCGAAGGGTTCCAAAACATTCAGTACTTC.

The V call is TRBV9, the J call TRBJ1-1, with a possible D match to TRBD1 (5 bases). In germline, CDR1 is SGDLS, CDR2 YYNGEE. The CDR3 length is 12 residues. The V and J ends lost 2 bases and 8 bases respectively, with 10 bases between them. CDR3 in DNA: TGTGCCAGCAGCGTTCCCGGGGGGGAAGCTTTCTTT. Its protein product is CASSVPGGEAFF.

The rearrangement links TRBV11-2 to TRBJ2-3; possible D gene TRBD2, 6 bases. Germline V gene data show CDR1 as SGHAT and CDR2 as FQNNGV. The V gene lost 0 bases and the J gene lost 2 bases, with 9 bases spanning the gap. The CDR3 spans 15 residues. The CDR3 here is CASSLELANTDTQYF. Written as DNA, the CDR3 is TGTGCCAGCAGCTTAGAACTAGCAAACACAGATACGCAGTATTTT. Drawing the rest from reference TRBV11-2 and TRBJ2-3, the complete variable domain is EAGVAQSPRYKIIEKRQSVAFWCNPISGHATLYWYQQILGQGPKLLIQFQNNGVVDDSQLPKDRFSAERLKGVDSTLKIQPAKLEDSAVYLCASSLELANTDTQYFGPGTRLTVL.

This clone has a count of ten or more. The chain recombines TRBV18 with TRBJ2-7, with 7 bases matching TRBD1. Germline assignment: CDR1 KGHSH and CDR2 LQKENI. The CDR3 contains 12 residues. With V trimmed by 5 bases and J by 4 bases, 2 bases remained unmatched. The CDR3 bases are TGTGCCAGCTCATTACAGGGGTACGAGCAGTACTTC. It is translated as CASSLQGYEQYF.

This clone has at least ten counts. V usage is TRBV5-6 and J usage is TRBJ2-5; tentatively, D is TRBD2 (5 bases). Germline-derived CDR1 and CDR2 are SGHDT and YYEEEE. The CDR3 runs to 11 residues. Trimming removed 3 bases at V and 5 bases at J, with 5 bases between. CDR3 nucleotides: TGTGCCAGCAGCTGGAGGGAGACCCAGTACTTC. Encoded protein: CASSWRETQYF. The whole variable domain, remainder taken from reference TRBV5-6 and TRBJ2-5, is DAGVTQSPTHLIKTRGQQVTLRCSPKSGHDTVSWYQQALGQGPQFIFQYYEEEERQRGNFPDRFSGHQFPNYSSELNVNALLLGDSALYLCASSWRETQYFGPGTRLLVL.

The chain is built from TRBV4-1 and TRBJ2-7; 8 bases line up with TRBD1. J was trimmed by 4 bases and V by 4 bases; bases with no gene match: 6. The CDR3 runs 14 residues. Germline CDR1 reads MGHRA; CDR2 reads YSYEKL. The CDR3 loop is CASSPGTGSYEQYF. For the CDR3, the DNA is TGCGCCAGCAGCCCCGGGACAGGATCATACGAGCAGTACTTC.

The chain uses TRBV28 and TRBJ1-2; D is unclear. Trimming stripped 1 base from V and 4 bases from J, with 7 bases between. Looked up from germline, CDR1 is MDHEN and CDR2 is SYDVKM. The CDR3 is 13 residues long. DNA of the CDR3: TGTGCCAGCAGTTTATCGGGGATCTATGGCTACACCTTC. Translation: CASSLSGIYGYTF.

The sample holds a few counts of this clone. The chain carries TRBV5-6 and TRBJ1-2, with unresolved D. The CDR3 runs to 13 residues. Germline V gene data show CDR1 as SGHDT and CDR2 as YYEEEE. V was pared by 2 bases and J by 6 bases, with 11 bases between. Here the CDR3 DNA reads TGTGCCAGCAGCTTCGGTCAGGCTCATGGCTACACCTTC. This gives the protein CASSFGQAHGYTF.

This rearrangement joins TRBV7-9 to TRBJ2-2; D call uncertain. Germline CDR1 is SEHNR and CDR2 is FQNEAQ (reference sequence). Trimming removed 4 bases from V and 3 bases from J, with 15 bases in between. This CDR3 is 16 amino acids long. CDR3 coding DNA: TGTGCCAGCAGCTACGGACGGTCCCTGGACACCGGGGAGCTGTTTTTT. The encoded protein is CASSYGRSLDTGELFF.

The CDR3 DNA sequence: TGTGCCAGCAGCTTAAATGGGGACAGCACAGATACGCAGTATTTT. Translated, it gives CASSLNGDSTDTQYF. This rearrangement joins TRBV7-3 to TRBJ2-3; perhaps D is TRBD1 or TRBD2 (5 bases each). Trimming stripped 1 base from V and 0 bases from J, with 8 bases between. The CDR3 has 15 residues. Germline CDR1 reads SGHTA; CDR2 reads FQGTGA.

The chain recombines TRBV6-4 with TRBJ1-2; TRBD1 aligns across 7 bases. The V segment lost 0 bases and the J segment 7 bases; nucleotides outside the gene matches: 2. The germline gives CDR1 MRHNA, CDR2 SNTAGT. This CDR3 region has 13 residues. The DNA of the CDR3 is TGTGCCAGCAGTGACTCAGGGGGCTCTGGCTACACCTTC. Protein: CASSDSGGSGYTF.

The CDR3 region is CASSLGGRGARQPQHF. The CDR3 DNA sequence: TGTGCCAGCAGCTTGGGCGGGCGGGGGGCTCGTCAGCCCCAGCATTTT. The V gene is TRBV5-8, the J gene TRBJ1-5; tentatively, D is TRBD1 (6 bases). CDR3 length equals 16 residues. Germline lookup yields CDR1 SGHTS and CDR2 YDEGEE. The ends were cut back, 0 bases at V and 6 bases at J, with 16 bases in the middle. The full variable domain, completed using reference TRBV5-8 and TRBJ1-5, is EAGVTQSPTHLIKTRGQQATLRCSPISGHTSVYWYQQALGLGLQFLLWYDEGEERNRGNFPPRFSGRQFPNYSSELNVNALELEDSALYLCASSLGGRGARQPQHFGDGTRLSIL.

The V call is TRBV5-4, the J call TRBJ2-6; D is perhaps TRBD1 or TRBD2 (6 bases each). Germline V gene lookup returns CDR1 SGHNT and CDR2 YYREEE (reference sequence). The CDR3 has 17 residues. The V gene lost 4 bases and the J gene lost 0 bases, with 14 bases spanning the gap. This CDR3 is CASSARGGSSGANVLTF. CDR3 DNA sequence: TGTGCCAGCAGCGCGAGAGGGGGGAGCTCTGGGGCCAACGTCCTGACTTTC.

This chain connects TRBV10-3 to TRBJ2-4; no definite D call. The CDR3 length is 13 residues. Germline V gene data show CDR1 as ENHRY and CDR2 as SYGVKD. Trimming stripped 8 bases from V and 0 bases from J, with 8 bases between. Here the CDR3 reads CAIWILAKNIQYF. For the CDR3, the DNA is TGTGCCATCTGGATCTTAGCCAAAAACATTCAGTACTTC.